The following is a T cell receptor beta chain sequence with its context. Its specificity is unknown. The CDR3 is 16 residues long. The V segment lost 2 bases and the J segment 1 base; nucleotides outside the gene matches: 5. CDR1 and CDR2 from the germline V gene are SGHDN and FVKESK. This specimen belongs to a study of OX40 agonist ivuxolimab in advanced cancers. On the study more broadly: The group had a mean age of about 60 years, ranged from 23 to 79, and was 80% to 85% male.

Overall study results and limits: Determination of antigen specificity was not performed for the expanded peripheral T cells. Individuals who were partial responders at 0.1-3.0 mg/kg had clonal expansion that ranked among the lowest. Low levels of normalized T-cell clonal expansion also appeared in some nonresponders.

Sequenced by immunoSEQ multiplex PCR; TCRdb stores in-frame clones only, minus some. The table has about 67,000 clones, approximately 81% seen once. The chain carries TRBV14 and TRBJ1-1; the match to TRBD1 covers 9 bases. The sequence was collected from an adult with an advanced solid tumor such as melanoma, head and neck, liver or kidney cancer. The specimen was CD4+ or CD8+ T cells sorted from blood, collected in a trial of the OX40 agonist ivuxolimab. CDR3 DNA: TGTGCCAGCAGCCAACGCCCGGGACAGGGGAACACTGAAGCTTTCTTT. It yields the protein CASSQRPGQGNTEAFF.